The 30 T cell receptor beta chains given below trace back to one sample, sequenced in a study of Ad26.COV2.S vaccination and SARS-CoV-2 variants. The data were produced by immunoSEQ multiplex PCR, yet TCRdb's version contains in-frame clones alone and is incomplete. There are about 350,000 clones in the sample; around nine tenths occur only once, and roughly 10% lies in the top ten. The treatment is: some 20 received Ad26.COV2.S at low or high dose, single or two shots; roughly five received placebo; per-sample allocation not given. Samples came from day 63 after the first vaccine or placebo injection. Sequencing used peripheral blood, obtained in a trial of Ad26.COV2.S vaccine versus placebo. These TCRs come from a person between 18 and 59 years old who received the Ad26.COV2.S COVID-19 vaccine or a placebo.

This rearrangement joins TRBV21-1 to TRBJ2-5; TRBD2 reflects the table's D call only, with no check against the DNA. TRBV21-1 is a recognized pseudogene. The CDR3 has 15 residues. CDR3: CASSKAPRLEETQYF. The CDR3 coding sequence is TGTGCCAGCAGCAAAGCCCCTCGACTGGAGGAGACCCAGTACTTC.

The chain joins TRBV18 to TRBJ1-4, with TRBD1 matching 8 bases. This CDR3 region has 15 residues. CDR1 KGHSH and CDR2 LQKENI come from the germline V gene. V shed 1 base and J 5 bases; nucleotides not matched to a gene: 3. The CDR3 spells CASSPQRTGNEKLFF. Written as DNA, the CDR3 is TGTGCCAGCTCACCACAGCGGACAGGGAATGAAAAACTGTTTTTT.

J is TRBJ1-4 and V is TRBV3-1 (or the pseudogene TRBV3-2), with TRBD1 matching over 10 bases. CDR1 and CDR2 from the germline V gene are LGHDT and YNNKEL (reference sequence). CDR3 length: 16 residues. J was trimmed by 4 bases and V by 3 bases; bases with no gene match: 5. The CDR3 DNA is TGTGCCAGCAGCCAGGGGGGACAGGGGCTTAATGAAAAACTGTTTTTT. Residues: CASSQGGQGLNEKLFF.

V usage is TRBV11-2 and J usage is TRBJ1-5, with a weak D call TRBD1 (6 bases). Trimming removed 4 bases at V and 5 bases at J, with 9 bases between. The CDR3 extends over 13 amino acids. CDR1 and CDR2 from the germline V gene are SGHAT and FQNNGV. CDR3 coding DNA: TGTGCCAGCAGCTGGGACATTTATCAGCCCCAGCATTTT. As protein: CASSWDIYQPQHF.

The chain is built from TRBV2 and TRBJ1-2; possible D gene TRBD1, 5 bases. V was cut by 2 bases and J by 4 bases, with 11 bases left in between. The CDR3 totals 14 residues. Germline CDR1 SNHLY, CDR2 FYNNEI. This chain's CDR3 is CASSETQGGYGYTF. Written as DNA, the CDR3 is TGTGCCAGCAGTGAAACGCAGGGAGGCTATGGCTACACCTTC.

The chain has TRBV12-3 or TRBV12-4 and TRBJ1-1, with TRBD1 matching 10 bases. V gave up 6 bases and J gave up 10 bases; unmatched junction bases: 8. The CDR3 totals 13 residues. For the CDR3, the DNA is TGTGCCAGCAGCTCGACAGGGGGCGTTTTAGCTTTCTTT. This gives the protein CASSSTGGVLAFF.

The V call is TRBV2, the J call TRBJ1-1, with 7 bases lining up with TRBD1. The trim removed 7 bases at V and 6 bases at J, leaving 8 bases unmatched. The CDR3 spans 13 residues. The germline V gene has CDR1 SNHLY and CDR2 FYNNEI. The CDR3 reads CASNRDREPEAFF. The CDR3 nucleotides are TGTGCCAGCAACCGGGACAGAGAACCTGAAGCTTTCTTT.

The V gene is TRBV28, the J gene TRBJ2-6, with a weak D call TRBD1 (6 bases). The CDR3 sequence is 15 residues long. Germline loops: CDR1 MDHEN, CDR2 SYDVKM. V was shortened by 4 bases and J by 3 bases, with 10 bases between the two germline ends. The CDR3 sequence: CASSSGVFGANVLTF. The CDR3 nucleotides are TGTGCCAGCAGTTCAGGGGTCTTTGGGGCCAACGTCCTGACTTTC. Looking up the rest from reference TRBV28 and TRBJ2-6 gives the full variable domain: DVKVTQSSRYLVKRTGEKVFLECVQDMDHENMFWYRQDPGLGLRLIYFSYDVKMKEKGDIPEGYSVSREKKERFSLILESASTNQTSMYLCASSSGVFGANVLTFGAGSRLTVL.

The CDR3 region has the DNA TGTGCCAGCAGCTTCGGGACAGGATTTAACACCGGGGAGCTGTTTTTT. Translating it yields CASSFGTGFNTGELFF. The chain couples TRBV11-3 to TRBJ2-2; the match to TRBD1 covers 8 bases. Per the germline V gene, CDR1 is SGHNT and CDR2 is YENEEA. Trimming took 3 bases from V and 2 from J; bases not matched to a gene: 5. The CDR3 totals 16 residues.

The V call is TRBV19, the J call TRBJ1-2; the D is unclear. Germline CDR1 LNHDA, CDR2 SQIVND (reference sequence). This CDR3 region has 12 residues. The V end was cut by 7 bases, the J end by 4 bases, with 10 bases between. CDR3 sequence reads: CASTRSLYGYTF. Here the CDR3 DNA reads TGTGCCAGTACGCGATCCCTCTATGGCTACACCTTC.

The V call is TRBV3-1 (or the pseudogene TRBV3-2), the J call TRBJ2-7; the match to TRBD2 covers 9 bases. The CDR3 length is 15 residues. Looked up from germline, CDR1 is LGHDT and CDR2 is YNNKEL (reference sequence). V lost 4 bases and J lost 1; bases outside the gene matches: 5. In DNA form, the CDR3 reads TGTGCCAGCAGCCCAAGACTAGCGGCTTCCTACGAGCAGTACTTC. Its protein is CASSPRLAASYEQYF.

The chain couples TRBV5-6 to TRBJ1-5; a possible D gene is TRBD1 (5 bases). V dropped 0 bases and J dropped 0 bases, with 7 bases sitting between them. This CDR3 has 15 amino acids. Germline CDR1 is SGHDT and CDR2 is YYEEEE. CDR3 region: CASSLGGTSNQPQHF. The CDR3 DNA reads TGTGCCAGCAGCTTGGGGGGGACTAGCAATCAGCCCCAGCATTTT. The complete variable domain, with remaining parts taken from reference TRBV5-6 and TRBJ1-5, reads DAGVTQSPTHLIKTRGQQVTLRCSPKSGHDTVSWYQQALGQGPQFIFQYYEEEERQRGNFPDRFSGHQFPNYSSELNVNALLLGDSALYLCASSLGGTSNQPQHFGDGTRLSIL.

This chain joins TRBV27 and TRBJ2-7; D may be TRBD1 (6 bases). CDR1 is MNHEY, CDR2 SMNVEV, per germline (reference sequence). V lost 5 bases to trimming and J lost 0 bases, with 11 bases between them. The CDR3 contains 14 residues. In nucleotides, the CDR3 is TGTGCCAGCAGTCCGACAGGCCTCTCCTACGAGCAGTACTTC. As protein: CASSPTGLSYEQYF.

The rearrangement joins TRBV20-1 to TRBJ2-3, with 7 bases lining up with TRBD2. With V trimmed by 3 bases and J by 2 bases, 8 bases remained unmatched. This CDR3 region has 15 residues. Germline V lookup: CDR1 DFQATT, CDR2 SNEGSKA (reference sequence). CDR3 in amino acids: CSASSFRGVTDTQYF. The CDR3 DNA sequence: TGCAGTGCTAGTAGTTTCCGGGGGGTCACAGATACGCAGTATTTT.

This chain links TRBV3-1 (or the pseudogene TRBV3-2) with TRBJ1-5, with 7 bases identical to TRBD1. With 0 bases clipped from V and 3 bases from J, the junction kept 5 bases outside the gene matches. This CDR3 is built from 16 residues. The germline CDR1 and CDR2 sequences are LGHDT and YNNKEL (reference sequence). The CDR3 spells CASSQDPGQSNQPQHF. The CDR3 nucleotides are TGTGCCAGCAGCCAAGATCCGGGACAGTCCAATCAGCCCCAGCATTTT.

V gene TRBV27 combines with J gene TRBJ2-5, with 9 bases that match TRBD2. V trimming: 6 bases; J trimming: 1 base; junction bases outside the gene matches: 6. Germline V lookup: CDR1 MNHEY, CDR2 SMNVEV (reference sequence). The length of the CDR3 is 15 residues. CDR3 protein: CASSSLAGPQETQYF. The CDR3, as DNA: TGTGCCAGCAGCTCCCTAGCGGGACCCCAAGAGACCCAGTACTTC.

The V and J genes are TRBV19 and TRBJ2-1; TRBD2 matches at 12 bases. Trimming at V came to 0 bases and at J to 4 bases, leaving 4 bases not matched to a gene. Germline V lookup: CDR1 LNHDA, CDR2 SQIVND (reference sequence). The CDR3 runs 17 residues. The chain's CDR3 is CASSIDLAGGVYNEQFF. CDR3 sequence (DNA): TGTGCCAGTAGTATAGATCTAGCGGGGGGGGTGTACAATGAGCAGTTCTTC.

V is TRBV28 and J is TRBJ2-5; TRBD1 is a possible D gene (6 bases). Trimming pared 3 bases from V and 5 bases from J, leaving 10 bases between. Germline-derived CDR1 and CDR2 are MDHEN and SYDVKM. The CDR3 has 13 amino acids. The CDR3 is CASSLMGAETQYF. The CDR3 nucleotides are TGTGCCAGCAGTTTGATGGGGGCGGAGACCCAGTACTTC.

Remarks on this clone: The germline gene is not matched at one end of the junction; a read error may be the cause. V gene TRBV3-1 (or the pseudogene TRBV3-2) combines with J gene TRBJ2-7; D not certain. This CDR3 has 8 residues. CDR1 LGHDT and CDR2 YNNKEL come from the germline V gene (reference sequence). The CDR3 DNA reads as TGTGCCAGCAGCCCCCGGCGCTTC. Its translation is CASSPRRF.

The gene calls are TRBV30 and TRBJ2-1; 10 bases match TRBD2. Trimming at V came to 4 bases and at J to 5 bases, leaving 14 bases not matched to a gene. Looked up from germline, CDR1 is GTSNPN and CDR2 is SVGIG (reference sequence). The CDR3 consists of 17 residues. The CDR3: CAWTDLSLAGRHNEQFF. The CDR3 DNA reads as TGTGCCTGGACCGACCTCTCACTAGCGGGACGGCACAATGAGCAGTTCTTC.

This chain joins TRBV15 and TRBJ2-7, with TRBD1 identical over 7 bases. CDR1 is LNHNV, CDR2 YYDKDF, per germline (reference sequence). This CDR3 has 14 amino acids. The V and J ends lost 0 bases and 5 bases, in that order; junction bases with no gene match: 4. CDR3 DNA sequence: TGTGCCACCAGCAGAGATCGGACAGGTAACGAGCAGTACTTC. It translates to CATSRDRTGNEQYF.

CDR3 nucleotides: TGTGCCTGGAGTGGATACACTAGCGGGACTGAGACCCAGTACTTC. It translates to CAWSGYTSGTETQYF. J is TRBJ2-5 and V is TRBV30; 10 bases are shared with TRBD2. The germline V gene has CDR1 GTSNPN and CDR2 SVGIG (reference sequence). V lost 1 base, J lost 5 bases, and 7 bases stayed unmatched. The CDR3 totals 15 residues.

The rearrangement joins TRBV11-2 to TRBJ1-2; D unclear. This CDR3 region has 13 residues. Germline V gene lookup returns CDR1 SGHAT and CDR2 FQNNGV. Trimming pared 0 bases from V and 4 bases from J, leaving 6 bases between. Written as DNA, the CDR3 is TGTGCCAGCAGCTTAGACGGCCCCTATGGCTACACCTTC. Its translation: CASSLDGPYGYTF.

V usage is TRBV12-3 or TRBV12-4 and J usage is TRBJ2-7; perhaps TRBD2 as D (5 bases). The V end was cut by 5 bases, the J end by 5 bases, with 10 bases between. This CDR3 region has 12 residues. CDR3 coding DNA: TGTGCCAGCAGTCAACTAGAAAACGAGCAGTACTTC. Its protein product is CASSQLENEQYF.

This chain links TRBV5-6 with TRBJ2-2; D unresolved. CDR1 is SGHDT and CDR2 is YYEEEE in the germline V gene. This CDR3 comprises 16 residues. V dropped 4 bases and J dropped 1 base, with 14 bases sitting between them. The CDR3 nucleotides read TGTGCCAGCAGCCCGACCGTTTCCAGGAACACCGGGGAGCTGTTTTTT. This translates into CASSPTVSRNTGELFF. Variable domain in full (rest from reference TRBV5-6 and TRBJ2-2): DAGVTQSPTHLIKTRGQQVTLRCSPKSGHDTVSWYQQALGQGPQFIFQYYEEEERQRGNFPDRFSGHQFPNYSSELNVNALLLGDSALYLCASSPTVSRNTGELFFGEGSRLTVL.

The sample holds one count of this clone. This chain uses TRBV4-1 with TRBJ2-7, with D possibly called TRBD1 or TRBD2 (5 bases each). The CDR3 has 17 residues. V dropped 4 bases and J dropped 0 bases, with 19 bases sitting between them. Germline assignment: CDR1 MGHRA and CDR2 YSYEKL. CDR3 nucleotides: TGCGCCAGCAGCCCGTCCGGACTCAGGGCCCGCTCCTACGAGCAGTACTTC. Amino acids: CASSPSGLRARSYEQYF.

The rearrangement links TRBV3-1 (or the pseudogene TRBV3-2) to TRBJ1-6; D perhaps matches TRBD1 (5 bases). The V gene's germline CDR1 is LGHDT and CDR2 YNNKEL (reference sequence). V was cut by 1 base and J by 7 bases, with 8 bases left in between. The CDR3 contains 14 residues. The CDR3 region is CASSQVRENSPLHF. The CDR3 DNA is TGTGCCAGCAGCCAAGTCAGGGAAAATTCACCCCTCCACTTT.

The CDR3: CASSKTGGGYGAFF. The DNA of the CDR3 is TGTGCCAGCAGCAAAACAGGGGGCGGATACGGAGCTTTCTTT. The chain is built from TRBV7-2 and TRBJ1-1, with TRBD1 identical over 9 bases. Germline CDR1 reads SGHTA; CDR2 reads FQGNSA. Losses at the gene ends were 5 bases for V and 10 bases for J; bases not matched to a gene: 11. This CDR3 is built from 14 residues.

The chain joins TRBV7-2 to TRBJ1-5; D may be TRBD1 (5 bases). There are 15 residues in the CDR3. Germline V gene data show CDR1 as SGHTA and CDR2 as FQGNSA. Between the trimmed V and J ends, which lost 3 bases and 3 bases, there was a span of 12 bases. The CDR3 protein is CASSFQGGHNQPQHF. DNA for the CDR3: TGTGCCAGCAGCTTTCAGGGTGGTCACAATCAGCCCCAGCATTTT. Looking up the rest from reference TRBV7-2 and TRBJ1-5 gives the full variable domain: GAGVSQSPSNKVTEKGKDVELRCDPISGHTALYWYRQSLGQGLEFLIYFQGNSAPDKSGLPSDRFSAERTGGSVSTLTIQRTQQEDSAVYLCASSFQGGHNQPQHFGDGTRLSIL.

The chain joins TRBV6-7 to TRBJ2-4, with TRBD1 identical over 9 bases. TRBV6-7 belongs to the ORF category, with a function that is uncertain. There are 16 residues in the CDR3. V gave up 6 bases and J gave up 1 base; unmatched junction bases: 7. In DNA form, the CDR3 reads TGTGCCAGCAGCCCGGGACAGGGCGGCGCCAAAAACATTCAGTACTTC. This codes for CASSPGQGGAKNIQYF.